The present T cell receptor beta chain was sequenced within a study of blood T cells in healthy people across ages. PCR was performed a second time for about 7 to 11 cycles using a sample-barcoded 5' primer and a J-beta primer mix. Each TCR beta cDNA got a 12-nucleotide random molecular identifier. TCRdb re-derived calls from the 5' RACE reads in MiXCR, one entry per CDR3 protein. The sample lists 850,000 to 1,100,000 distinct CDR3 sequences, roughly two fifths occurring once. Isolation of PBMCs gave at least 6 million cells per sample. CDR3 size: 14 residues. The germline gives CDR1 SGDLS, CDR2 YYNGEE. V was clipped by 7 bases and J by 7 bases; unmatched bases: 10.

Input material: blood. V is TRBV9 and J is TRBJ2-2; 7 positions agree with TRBD1. This receptor was obtained from a man younger than 35 in good health. CDR3 sequence reads: CASGARQGGGELFF. The CDR3 DNA reads as TGTGCCAGCGGGGCGAGACAGGGCGGCGGGGAGCTGTTTTTT.